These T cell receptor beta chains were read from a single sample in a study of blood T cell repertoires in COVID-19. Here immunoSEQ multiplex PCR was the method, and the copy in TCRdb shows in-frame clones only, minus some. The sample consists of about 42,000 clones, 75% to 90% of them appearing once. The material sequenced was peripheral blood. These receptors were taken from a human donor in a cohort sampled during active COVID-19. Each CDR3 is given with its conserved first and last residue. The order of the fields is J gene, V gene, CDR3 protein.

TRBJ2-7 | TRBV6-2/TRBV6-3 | CASSYSKGGAWYEQYF
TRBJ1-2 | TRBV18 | CASSPGQDGGYTF
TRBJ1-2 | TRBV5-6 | CASSLDRGHYGYTF
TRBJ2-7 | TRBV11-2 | CASSPVKAQQGAKEQYF
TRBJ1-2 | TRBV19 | CASSPVGTGTYGYTF
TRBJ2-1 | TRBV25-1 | CASSVGTGAYNEQFF
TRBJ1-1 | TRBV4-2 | CASSQESTGYGEAFF
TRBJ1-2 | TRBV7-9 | CASSLTGPGDGYTF
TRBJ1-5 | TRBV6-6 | CASSLTGGLRLGNQPQHF
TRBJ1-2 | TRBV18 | CASSQAGTGDGYTF
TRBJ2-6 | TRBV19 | CASSIDDTGANVLTF
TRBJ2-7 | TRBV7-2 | CASSLTSGGPEYF
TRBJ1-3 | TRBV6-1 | CASSEDPQGLYTIYF
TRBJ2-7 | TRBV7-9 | CASSWGQGAYEQYF
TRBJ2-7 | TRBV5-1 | CASSSRQGASEQYF
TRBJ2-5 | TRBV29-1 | CSVRMTETQYF
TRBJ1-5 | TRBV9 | CASSVGTGNQPQHF